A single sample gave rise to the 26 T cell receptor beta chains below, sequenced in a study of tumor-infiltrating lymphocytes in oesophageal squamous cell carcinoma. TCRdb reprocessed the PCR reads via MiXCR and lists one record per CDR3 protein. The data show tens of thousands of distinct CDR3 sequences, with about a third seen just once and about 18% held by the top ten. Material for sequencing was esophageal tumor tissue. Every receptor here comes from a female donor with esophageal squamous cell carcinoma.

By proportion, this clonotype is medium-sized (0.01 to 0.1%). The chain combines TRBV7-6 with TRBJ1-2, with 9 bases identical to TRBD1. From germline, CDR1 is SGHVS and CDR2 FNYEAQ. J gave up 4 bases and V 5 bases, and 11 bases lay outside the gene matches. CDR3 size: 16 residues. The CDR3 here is CASSHSRTGGGYGYTF. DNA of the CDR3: TGTGCCAGCAGCCACTCCCGAACAGGGGGCGGCTATGGCTACACCTTC.

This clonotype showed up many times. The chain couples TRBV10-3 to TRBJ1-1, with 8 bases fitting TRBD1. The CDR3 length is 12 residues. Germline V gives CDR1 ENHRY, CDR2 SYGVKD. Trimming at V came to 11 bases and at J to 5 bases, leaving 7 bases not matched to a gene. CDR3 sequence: CASGQGWTEAFF. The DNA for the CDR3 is TGTGCCTCAGGACAGGGTTGGACTGAAGCTTTCTTT.

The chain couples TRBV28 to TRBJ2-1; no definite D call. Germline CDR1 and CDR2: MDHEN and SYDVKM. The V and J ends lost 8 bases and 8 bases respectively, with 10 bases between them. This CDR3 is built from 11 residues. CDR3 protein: CASGRLDEQFF. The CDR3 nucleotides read TGTGCCAGCGGACGCTTGGATGAGCAGTTCTTC.

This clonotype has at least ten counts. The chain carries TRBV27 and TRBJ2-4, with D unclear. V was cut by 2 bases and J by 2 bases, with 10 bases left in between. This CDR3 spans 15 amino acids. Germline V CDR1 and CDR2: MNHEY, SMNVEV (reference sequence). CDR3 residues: CASSLGISTKNIQYF. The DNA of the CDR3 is TGTGCCAGCAGTTTAGGAATCTCTACCAAAAACATTCAGTACTTC.

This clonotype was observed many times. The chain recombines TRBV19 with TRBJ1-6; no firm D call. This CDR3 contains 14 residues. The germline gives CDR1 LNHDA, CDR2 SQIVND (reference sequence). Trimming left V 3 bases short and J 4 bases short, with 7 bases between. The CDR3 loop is CASSIGIYNSPLHF. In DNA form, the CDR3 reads TGTGCCAGTAGTATCGGGATTTATAATTCACCCCTCCACTTT.

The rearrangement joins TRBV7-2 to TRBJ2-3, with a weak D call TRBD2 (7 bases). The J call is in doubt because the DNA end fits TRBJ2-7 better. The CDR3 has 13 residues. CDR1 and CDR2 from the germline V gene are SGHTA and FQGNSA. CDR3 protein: CASRVRERGEQYF. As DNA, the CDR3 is TGTGCCAGCCGTGTGCGGGAGAGGGGGGAGCAGTACTTC.

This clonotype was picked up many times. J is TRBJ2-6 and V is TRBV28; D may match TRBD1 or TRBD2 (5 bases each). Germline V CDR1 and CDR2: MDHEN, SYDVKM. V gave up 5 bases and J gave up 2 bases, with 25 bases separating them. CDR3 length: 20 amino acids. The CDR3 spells CASSLRWTHRGVTGANVLTF. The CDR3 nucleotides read TGTGCCAGCAGTCTCCGCTGGACACATAGAGGGGTCACTGGGGCCAACGTCCTGACTTTC. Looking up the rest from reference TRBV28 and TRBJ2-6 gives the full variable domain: DVKVTQSSRYLVKRTGEKVFLECVQDMDHENMFWYRQDPGLGLRLIYFSYDVKMKEKGDIPEGYSVSREKKERFSLILESASTNQTSMYLCASSLRWTHRGVTGANVLTFGAGSRLTVL.

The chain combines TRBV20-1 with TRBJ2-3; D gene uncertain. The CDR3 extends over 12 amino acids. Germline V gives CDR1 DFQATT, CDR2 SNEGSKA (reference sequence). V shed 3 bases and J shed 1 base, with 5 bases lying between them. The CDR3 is CSARGRTDTQYF. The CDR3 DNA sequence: TGCAGTGCTAGGGGTCGCACAGATACGCAGTATTTT.

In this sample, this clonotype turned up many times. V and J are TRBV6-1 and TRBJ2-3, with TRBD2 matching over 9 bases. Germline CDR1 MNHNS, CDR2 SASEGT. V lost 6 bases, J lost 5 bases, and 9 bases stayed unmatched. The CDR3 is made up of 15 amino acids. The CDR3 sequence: CASRGLAQGVDTQYF. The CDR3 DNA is TGTGCCAGCAGGGGACTAGCTCAGGGAGTAGATACGCAGTATTTT.

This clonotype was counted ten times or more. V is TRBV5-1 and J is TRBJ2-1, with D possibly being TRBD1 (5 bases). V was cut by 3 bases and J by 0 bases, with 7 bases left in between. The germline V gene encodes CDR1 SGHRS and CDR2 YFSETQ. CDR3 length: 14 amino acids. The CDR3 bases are TGCGCCAGCAGCTATACAGGCTCCTACAATGAGCAGTTCTTC. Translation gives CASSYTGSYNEQFF.

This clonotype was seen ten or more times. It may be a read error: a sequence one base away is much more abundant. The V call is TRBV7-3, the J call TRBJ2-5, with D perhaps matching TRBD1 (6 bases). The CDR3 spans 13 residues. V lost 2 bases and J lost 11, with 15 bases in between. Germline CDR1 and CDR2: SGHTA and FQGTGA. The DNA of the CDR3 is TGTGCCAGCAGCTTAGCCAGGGACAATGAGCAGTACTTC. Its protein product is CASSLARDNEQYF. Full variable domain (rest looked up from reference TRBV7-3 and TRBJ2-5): GAGVSQTPSNKVTEKGKYVELRCDPISGHTALYWYRQSLGQGPEFLIYFQGTGAADDSGLPNDRFFAVRPEGSVSTLKIQRTERGDSAVYLCASSLARDNEQYFGPGTRLLVL.

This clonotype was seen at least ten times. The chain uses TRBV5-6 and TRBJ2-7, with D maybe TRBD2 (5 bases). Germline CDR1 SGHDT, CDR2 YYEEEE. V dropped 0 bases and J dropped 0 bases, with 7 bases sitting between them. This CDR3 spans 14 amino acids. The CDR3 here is CASSLETNSYEQYF. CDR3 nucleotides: TGTGCCAGCAGCTTGGAGACTAACTCCTACGAGCAGTACTTC.

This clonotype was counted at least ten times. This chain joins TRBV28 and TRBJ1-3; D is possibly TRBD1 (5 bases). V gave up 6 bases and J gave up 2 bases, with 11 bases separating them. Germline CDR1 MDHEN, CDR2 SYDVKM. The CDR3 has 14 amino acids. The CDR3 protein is CASSWLGAGNTIYF. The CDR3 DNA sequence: TGTGCCAGCAGCTGGCTGGGGGCTGGAAACACCATATATTTT.

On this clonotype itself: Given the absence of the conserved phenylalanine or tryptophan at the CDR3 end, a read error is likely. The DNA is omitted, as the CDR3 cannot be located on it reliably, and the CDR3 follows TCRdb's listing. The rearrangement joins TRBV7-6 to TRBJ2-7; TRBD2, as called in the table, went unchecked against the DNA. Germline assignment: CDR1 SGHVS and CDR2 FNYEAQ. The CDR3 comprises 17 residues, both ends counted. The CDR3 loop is CASSLGEGARYGYTFGS.

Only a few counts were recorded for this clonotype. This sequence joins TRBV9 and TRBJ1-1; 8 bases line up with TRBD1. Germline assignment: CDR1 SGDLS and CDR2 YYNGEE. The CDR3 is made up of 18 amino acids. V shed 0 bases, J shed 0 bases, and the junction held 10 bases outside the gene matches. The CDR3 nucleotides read TGTGCCAGCAGCGTAGTGGGATTGGACAGGGCTATGAACACTGAAGCTTTCTTT. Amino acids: CASSVVGLDRAMNTEAFF.

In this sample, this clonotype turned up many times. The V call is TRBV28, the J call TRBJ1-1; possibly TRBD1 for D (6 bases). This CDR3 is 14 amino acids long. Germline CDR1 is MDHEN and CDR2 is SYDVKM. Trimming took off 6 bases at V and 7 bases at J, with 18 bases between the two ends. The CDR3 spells CASSPGGGGGEAFF. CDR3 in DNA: TGTGCCAGCAGCCCAGGAGGGGGTGGGGGTGAAGCTTTCTTT.

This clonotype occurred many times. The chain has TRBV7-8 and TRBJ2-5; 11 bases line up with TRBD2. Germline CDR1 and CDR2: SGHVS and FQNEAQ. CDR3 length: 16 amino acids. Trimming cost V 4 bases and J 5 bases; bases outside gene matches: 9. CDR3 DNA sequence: TGTGCCAGCAGCTACAGACTAGCGGGGCCCAGGGAGACCCAGTACTTC. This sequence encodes CASSYRLAGPRETQYF.

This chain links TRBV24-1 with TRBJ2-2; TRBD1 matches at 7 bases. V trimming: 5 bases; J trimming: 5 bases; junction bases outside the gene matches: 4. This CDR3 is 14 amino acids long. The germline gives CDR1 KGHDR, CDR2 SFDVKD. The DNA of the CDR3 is TGTGCCACCAGTGGACAGGGTCGAACCGGGGAGCTGTTTTTT. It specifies CATSGQGRTGELFF.

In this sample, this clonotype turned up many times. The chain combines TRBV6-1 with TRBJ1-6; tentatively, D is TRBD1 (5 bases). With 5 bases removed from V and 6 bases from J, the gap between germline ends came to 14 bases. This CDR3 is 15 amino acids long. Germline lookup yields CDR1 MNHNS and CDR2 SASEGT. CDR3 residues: CASSYGGRPNSPLHF. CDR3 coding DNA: TGTGCCAGCAGTTATGGGGGACGGCCTAATTCACCCCTCCACTTT.

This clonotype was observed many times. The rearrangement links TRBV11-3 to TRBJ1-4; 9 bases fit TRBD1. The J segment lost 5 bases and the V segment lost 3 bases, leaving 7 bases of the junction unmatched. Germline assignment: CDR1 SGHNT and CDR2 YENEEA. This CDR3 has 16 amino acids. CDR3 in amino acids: CASSFQGGTGNEKLFF. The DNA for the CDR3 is TGTGCCAGCAGCTTTCAAGGGGGGACAGGGAATGAAAAACTGTTTTTT.

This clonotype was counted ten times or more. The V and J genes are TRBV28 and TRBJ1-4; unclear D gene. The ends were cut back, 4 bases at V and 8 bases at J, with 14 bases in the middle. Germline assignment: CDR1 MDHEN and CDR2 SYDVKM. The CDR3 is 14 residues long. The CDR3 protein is CASSSRQFGEKLFF. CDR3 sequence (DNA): TGTGCCAGCAGTTCCCGACAATTTGGCGAAAAACTGTTTTTT.

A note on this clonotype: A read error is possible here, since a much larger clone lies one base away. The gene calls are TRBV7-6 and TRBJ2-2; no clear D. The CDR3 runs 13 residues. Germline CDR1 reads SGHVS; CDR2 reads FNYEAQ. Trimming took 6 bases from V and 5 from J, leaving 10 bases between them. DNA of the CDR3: TGTGCCAGCAGTTCATTTCGGACCGGGGAGCTGTTTTTT. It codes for CASSSFRTGELFF.

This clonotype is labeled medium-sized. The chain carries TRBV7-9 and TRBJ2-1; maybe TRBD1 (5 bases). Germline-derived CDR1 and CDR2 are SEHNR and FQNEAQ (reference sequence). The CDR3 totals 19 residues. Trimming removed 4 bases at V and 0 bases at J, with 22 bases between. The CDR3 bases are TGTGCCAGCAGCTCCTTGGCACCTCCGACAGTCCGCTCCTACAATGAGCAGTTCTTC. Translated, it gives CASSSLAPPTVRSYNEQFF.

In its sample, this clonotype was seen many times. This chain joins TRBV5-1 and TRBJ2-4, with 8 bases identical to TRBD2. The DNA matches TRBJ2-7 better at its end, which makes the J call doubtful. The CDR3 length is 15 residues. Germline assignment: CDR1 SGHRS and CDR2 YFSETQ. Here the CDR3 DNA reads TGCGCCAGCAGCCTAACCGGGGGGGTCCGCTACGAGCAGTACTTC. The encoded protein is CASSLTGGVRYEQYF.

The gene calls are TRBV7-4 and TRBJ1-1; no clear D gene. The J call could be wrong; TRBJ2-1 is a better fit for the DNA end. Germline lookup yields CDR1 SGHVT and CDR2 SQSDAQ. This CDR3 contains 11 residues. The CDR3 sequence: CASSFSREQFF. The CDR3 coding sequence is TGTGCCAGCAGCTTCAGCCGGGAGCAGTTCTTC.

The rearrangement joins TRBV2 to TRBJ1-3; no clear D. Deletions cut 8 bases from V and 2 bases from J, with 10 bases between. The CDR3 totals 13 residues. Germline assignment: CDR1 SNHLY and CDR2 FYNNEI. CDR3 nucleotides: TGTGCCAGCCAAAGTGAGACTGGAAACACCATATATTTT. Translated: CASQSETGNTIYF.